Following are 3 T cell receptor beta chains from one sample sequenced in a study of TIL therapy for anti-PD-1-resistant metastatic lung cancer. The libraries were made with immunoSEQ v3. Libraries were prepared by immunoSEQ multiplex PCR; TCRdb keeps only in-frame clonotypes and omits some of them. The data show approximately 95,000 clones, 55% to 75% seen once. Time point meaning: pre-treatment sample, taken before nivolumab and TIL therapy. The tumor samples were excised metastases, mostly pleural nodules or supraclavicular lymph nodes. The sample here was tumor tissue, taken at baseline. Receptors originate from a person between 25 and 80 years old with non-small cell lung cancer.

The gene calls are TRBV11-3 and TRBJ2-7, with TRBD2 matching over 13 bases. The CDR3 length is 17 residues. Germline V gene lookup returns CDR1 SGHNT and CDR2 YENEEA. Trimming took 4 bases from V and 7 from J; bases not matched to a gene: 13. CDR3 region: CASSSGLAGPLAGEQYF. The CDR3 DNA is TGTGCCAGCAGCTCGGGACTAGCGGGACCCCTTGCGGGGGAGCAGTACTTC.

The chain recombines TRBV7-2 with TRBJ2-2, with 8 bases lining up with TRBD2. Germline loops: CDR1 SGHTA, CDR2 FQGNSA. The junction had 10 bases not matched to a gene; V was cut back by 7 bases and J by 6 bases. This CDR3 region has 15 residues. The CDR3 DNA is TGTGCCAGCAACCTCGGGGGGGCGATGGCCGGGGAGCTGTTTTTT. Amino acids: CASNLGGAMAGELFF. Supplemented by reference TRBV7-2 and TRBJ2-2, the full variable domain reads GAGVSQSPSNKVTEKGKDVELRCDPISGHTALYWYRQSLGQGLEFLIYFQGNSAPDKSGLPSDRFSAERTGGSVSTLTIQRTQQEDSAVYLCASNLGGAMAGELFFGEGSRLTVL.

The rearrangement links TRBV19 to TRBJ2-1, with D perhaps matching TRBD2 (6 bases). Trimming left V 5 bases short and J 5 bases short, with 10 bases between. This CDR3 is 13 amino acids long. Germline assignment: CDR1 LNHDA and CDR2 SQIVND (reference sequence). The CDR3 DNA reads TGTGCCAGTAGTTCGCAGCGGGACAATGAGCAGTTCTTC. It encodes CASSSQRDNEQFF.